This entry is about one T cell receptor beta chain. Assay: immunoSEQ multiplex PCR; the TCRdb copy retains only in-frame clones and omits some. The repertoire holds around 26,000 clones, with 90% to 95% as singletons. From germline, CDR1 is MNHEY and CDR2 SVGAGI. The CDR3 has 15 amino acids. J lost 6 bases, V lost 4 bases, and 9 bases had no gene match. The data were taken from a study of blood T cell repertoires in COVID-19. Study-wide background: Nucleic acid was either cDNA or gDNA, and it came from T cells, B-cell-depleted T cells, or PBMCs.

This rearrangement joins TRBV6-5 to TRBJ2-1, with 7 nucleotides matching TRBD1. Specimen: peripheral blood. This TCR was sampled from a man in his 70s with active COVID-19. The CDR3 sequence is CASSFDRVLINEQFF. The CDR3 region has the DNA TGTGCCAGCAGTTTCGACAGGGTCCTAATCAATGAGCAGTTCTTC.